The 10 T cell receptor beta chains below all came from one sample that was sequenced in a study of OX40 agonist ivuxolimab in advanced cancers. Libraries were prepared by immunoSEQ multiplex PCR; TCRdb keeps only in-frame clonotypes and omits some of them. This sample has roughly 75,000 clones, with about 83% found just once. The input for sequencing was CD4+ or CD8+ T cells sorted from blood, taken in a trial of the OX40 agonist ivuxolimab. These receptors all stem from an adult with an advanced solid tumor such as melanoma, head and neck, liver or kidney cancer.

The chain uses TRBV7-2 and TRBJ1-4; D unresolved. V lost 1 base and J 2 bases, leaving 11 bases between the germline ends. Germline CDR1 reads SGHTA; CDR2 reads FQGNSA. The CDR3 extends over 16 amino acids. The CDR3 sequence is CASSLGNGDTNEKLFF. The CDR3 bases are TGTGCCAGCAGCTTAGGAAATGGAGACACTAATGAAAAACTGTTTTTT. The whole variable domain, remainder taken from reference TRBV7-2 and TRBJ1-4, is GAGVSQSPSNKVTEKGKDVELRCDPISGHTALYWYRQSLGQGLEFLIYFQGNSAPDKSGLPSDRFSAERTGGSVSTLTIQRTQQEDSAVYLCASSLGNGDTNEKLFFGSGTQLSVL.

The chain couples TRBV4-1 to TRBJ2-5; D is unclear. V was shortened by 4 bases and J by 5 bases, with 11 bases between the two germline ends. The CDR3 has 13 amino acids. Looked up from germline, CDR1 is MGHRA and CDR2 is YSYEKL. CDR3 residues: CASSRWQRETQYF. The CDR3, as DNA: TGCGCCAGCAGCCGATGGCAGAGGGAGACCCAGTACTTC.

This chain uses TRBV7-9 with TRBJ1-2; the match to TRBD1 covers 8 bases. The CDR3 has 13 residues. The V gene end was trimmed by 5 bases and the J gene end by 8 bases; junction bases not matched to a gene: 7. CDR1 is SEHNR and CDR2 is FQNEAQ in the germline V gene (reference sequence). The CDR3: CASSLQGAGGYTF. DNA of the CDR3: TGTGCCAGCAGCCTGCAGGGGGCTGGGGGCTACACCTTC.

The chain couples TRBV28 to TRBJ2-3, with D unresolved. In germline, CDR1 is MDHEN, CDR2 SYDVKM. The length of the CDR3 is 13 residues. V lost 2 bases, J lost 6 bases, and 9 bases lay in between. The CDR3: CASSLGSGDTQYF. In nucleotides, the CDR3 is TGTGCCAGCAGTTTAGGTTCCGGGGATACGCAGTATTTT.

The chain carries TRBV7-6 and TRBJ1-1, with D possibly TRBD1 on 6 matching bases. CDR1 and CDR2 (germline): SGHVS, FNYEAQ. The germline V and J ends were trimmed by 1 base and 4 bases, with 7 bases remaining between them. The CDR3 loop spans 13 amino acids. The CDR3 reads CASSLGGGTEAFF. CDR3 bases: TGTGCCAGCAGCTTAGGAGGGGGCACTGAAGCTTTCTTT.

The table lists this clone with a few counts. This sequence joins TRBV19 and TRBJ1-4; 7 nucleotides agree with TRBD1. Germline V CDR1 and CDR2: LNHDA, SQIVND (reference sequence). The CDR3 runs 16 residues. With 5 bases clipped from V and 2 bases from J, the junction kept 8 bases outside the gene matches. CDR3 nucleotides: TGTGCCAGTAGTGACAGACAGGGCGGTACTAATGAAAAACTGTTTTTT. It specifies CASSDRQGGTNEKLFF.

The chain links TRBV18 to TRBJ2-3, with D perhaps matching TRBD1 (6 bases). The CDR3 loop spans 14 amino acids. Germline CDR1 KGHSH, CDR2 LQKENI. The ends were cut back, 4 bases at V and 4 bases at J, with 12 bases in the middle. CDR3: CASSQGQTADTQYF. In nucleotides, the CDR3 is TGTGCCAGCTCACAGGGACAAACGGCAGATACGCAGTATTTT.

This chain uses TRBV5-1 with TRBJ2-7; TRBD2 is a possible D gene (6 bases). The V end was cut by 2 bases, the J end by 3 bases, with 12 bases between. The germline CDR1 and CDR2 sequences are SGHRS and YFSETQ. The CDR3 totals 14 residues. The CDR3 sequence: CASSFRGEDYEQYF. The CDR3 nucleotides read TGCGCCAGCAGCTTCCGCGGGGAGGACTACGAGCAGTACTTC.

The gene calls are TRBV6-4 and TRBJ2-2; either TRBD1 or TRBD2 may fit D (5 bases each). V shed 6 bases and J shed 4 bases, with 12 bases lying between them. The CDR3 loop spans 14 amino acids. Germline V lookup: CDR1 MRHNA, CDR2 SNTAGT. Here the CDR3 DNA reads TGTGCCAGCAGCCGGGACGGCTTCACCGGGGAGCTGTTTTTT. The encoded protein is CASSRDGFTGELFF.

The chain uses TRBV5-8 and TRBJ2-1; tentatively, D is TRBD2 (6 bases). The CDR3 loop spans 15 amino acids. Between the trimmed V and J ends, which lost 3 bases and 8 bases, there was a span of 18 bases. Germline CDR1 SGHTS, CDR2 YDEGEE. Here the CDR3 reads CASSSWMRGTYEQFF. Here the CDR3 DNA reads TGTGCCAGCAGCTCTTGGATGCGGGGAACCTATGAGCAGTTCTTC.